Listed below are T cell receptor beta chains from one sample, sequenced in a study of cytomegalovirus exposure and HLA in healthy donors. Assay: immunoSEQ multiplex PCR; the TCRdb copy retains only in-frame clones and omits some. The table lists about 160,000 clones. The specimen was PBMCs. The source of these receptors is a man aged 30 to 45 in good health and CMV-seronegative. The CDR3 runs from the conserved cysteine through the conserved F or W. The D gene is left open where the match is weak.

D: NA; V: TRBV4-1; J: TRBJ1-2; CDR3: CASSQAGAGGYTF; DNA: TGCGCCAGCAGCCAAGCAGGGGCGGGTGGCTACACCTTC
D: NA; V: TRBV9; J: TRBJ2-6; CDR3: CASSVGRAGANVLTF; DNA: TGTGCCAGCAGCGTAGGGAGGGCTGGGGCCAACGTCCTGACTTTC
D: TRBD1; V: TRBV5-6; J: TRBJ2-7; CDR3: CASSRPGQGFYEQYF; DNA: TGTGCCAGCAGCCGTCCGGGACAGGGGTTCTACGAGCAGTACTTC
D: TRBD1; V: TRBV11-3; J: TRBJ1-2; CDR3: CASSLGTGTNYGYTF; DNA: TGTGCCAGCAGCCTGGGGACAGGGACTAACTATGGCTACACCTTC
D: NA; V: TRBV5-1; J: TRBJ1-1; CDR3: CASSPNTGIRNTEAFF; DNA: TGCGCCAGCAGCCCTAACACAGGGATAAGGAACACTGAAGCTTTCTTT
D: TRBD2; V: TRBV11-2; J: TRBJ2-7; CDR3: CASSHGTSGSLYEQYF; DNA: TGTGCCAGCAGCCACGGGACTAGCGGGAGTCTTTACGAGCAGTACTTC
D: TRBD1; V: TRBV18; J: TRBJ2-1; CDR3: CASSPGTDYNEQFF; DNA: TGTGCCAGCTCACCTGGGACAGACTACAATGAGCAGTTCTTC
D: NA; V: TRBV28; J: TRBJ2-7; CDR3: CATRGQGGAYEQYF; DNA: TGTGCCACCAGGGGCCAGGGGGGCGCCTACGAGCAGTACTTC
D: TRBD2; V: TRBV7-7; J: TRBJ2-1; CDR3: CASSGGPGGENEQFF; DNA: TGTGCCAGCAGCGGAGGGCCGGGAGGGGAAAATGAGCAGTTCTTC
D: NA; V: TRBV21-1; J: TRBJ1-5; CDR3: CAQPDWDSKHSNQPQHF; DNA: TGTGCTCAACCAGACTGGGACAGTAAGCATAGCAATCAGCCCCAGCATTTT
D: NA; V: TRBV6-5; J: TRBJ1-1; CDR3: CASSYSQEATEAFF; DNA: TGTGCCAGCAGTTACTCGCAGGAAGCCACTGAAGCTTTCTTT
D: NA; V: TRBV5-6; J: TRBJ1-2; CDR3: CASSRAQGSYGYTF; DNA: TGTGCCAGCAGCCGTGCCCAGGGGAGCTATGGCTACACCTTC
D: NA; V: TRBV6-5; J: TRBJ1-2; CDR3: CASSNSDTAGASYTF; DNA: TGTGCCAGCAGTAACTCCGACACCGCGGGGGCTAGCTACACCTTC
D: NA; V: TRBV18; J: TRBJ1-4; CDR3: CASSPFPVQLNEKLFF; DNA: TGTGCCAGCTCACCCTTTCCGGTACAGCTAAATGAAAAACTGTTTTTT
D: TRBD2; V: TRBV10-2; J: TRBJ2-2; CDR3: CASKVAGGNTGELFF; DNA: TGCGCCAGCAAGGTAGCGGGAGGAAACACCGGGGAGCTGTTTTTT
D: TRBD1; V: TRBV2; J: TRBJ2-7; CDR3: CASSRTGDGNEQYF; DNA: TGTGCCAGCAGTCGGACAGGGGACGGGAACGAGCAGTACTTC
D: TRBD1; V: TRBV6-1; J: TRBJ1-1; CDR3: CASRYLGQAEAFF; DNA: TGTGCCAGCAGGTATTTAGGACAGGCAGAAGCTTTCTTT
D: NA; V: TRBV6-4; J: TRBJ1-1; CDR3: CASRDSDWSTEAFF; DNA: TGTGCCAGCAGGGACAGTGACTGGAGCACTGAAGCTTTCTTT
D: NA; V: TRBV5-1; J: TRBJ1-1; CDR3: CASSLGGQRLLRNTEAFF; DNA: TGCGCCAGCAGCTTGGGCGGACAGCGTCTACTCAGGAACACTGAAGCTTTCTTT
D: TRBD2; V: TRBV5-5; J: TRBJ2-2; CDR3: CASSLAAGVSGELFF; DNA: TGTGCCAGCAGCTTGGCAGCGGGAGTCTCCGGGGAGCTGTTTTTT
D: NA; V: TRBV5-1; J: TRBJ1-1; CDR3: CASSLAGGYTEAFF; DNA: TGCGCCAGCAGCTTGGCCGGGGGTTATACTGAAGCTTTCTTT
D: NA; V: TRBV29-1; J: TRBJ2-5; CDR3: CSVARGLQETQYF; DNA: TGCAGCGTTGCACGAGGGTTACAAGAGACCCAGTACTTC
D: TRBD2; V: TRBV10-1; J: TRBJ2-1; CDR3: CASGELAGAGEQFF; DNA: TGCGCCAGCGGGGAGCTAGCGGGAGCTGGAGAGCAGTTCTTC
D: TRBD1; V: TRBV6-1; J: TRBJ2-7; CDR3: CASGGQVAYEQYF; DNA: TGTGCCAGTGGGGGACAGGTCGCCTACGAGCAGTACTTC
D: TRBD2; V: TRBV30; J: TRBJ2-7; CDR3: CAWSDPGLAGVHEQYF; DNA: TGTGCCTGGAGTGACCCGGGACTAGCGGGAGTCCACGAGCAGTACTTC
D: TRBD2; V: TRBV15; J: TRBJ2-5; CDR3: CATSLGTSGRRETQYF; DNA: TGTGCCACCAGCTTAGGGACTAGCGGGAGACGGGAGACCCAGTACTTC
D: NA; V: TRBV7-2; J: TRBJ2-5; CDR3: CASSLVPRGGGETQYF; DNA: TGTGCCAGCAGCTTAGTGCCGAGGGGGGGAGGAGAGACCCAGTACTTC
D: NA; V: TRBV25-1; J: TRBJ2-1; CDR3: CASSPTFALNEQFF; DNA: TGTGCCAGCAGCCCTACCTTCGCTCTCAATGAGCAGTTCTTC
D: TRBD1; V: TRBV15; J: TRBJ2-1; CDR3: CATRGDSEQFF; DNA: TGTGCCACCAGAGGGGACAGTGAGCAGTTCTTC
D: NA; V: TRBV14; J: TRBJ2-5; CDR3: CASSSTQETQYF; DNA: TGTGCCAGCAGCAGTACACAAGAGACCCAGTACTTC
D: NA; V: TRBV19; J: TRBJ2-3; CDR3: CASSRTRGSTDTQYF; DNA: TGTGCCAGTAGTCGAACCCGGGGGTCGACAGATACGCAGTATTTT
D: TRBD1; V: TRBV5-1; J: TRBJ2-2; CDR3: CASSLGQGDTGELFF; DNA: TGCGCCAGCAGCCTCGGACAGGGGGACACCGGGGAGCTGTTTTTT
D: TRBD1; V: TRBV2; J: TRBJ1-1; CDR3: CASSEARDRVKNTEAFF; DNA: TGTGCCAGCAGTGAGGCCCGGGACAGGGTTAAAAACACTGAAGCTTTCTTT
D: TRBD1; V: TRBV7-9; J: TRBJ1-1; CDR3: CASSPQGLNTEAFF; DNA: TGTGCCAGCAGCCCACAGGGGCTGAACACTGAAGCTTTCTTT
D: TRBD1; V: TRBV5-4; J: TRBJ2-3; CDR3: CASSSPGGSTDTQYF; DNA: TGTGCCAGCAGCTCCCCAGGGGGTAGTACAGATACGCAGTATTTT
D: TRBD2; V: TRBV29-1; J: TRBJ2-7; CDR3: CSVDKGEGYEQYF; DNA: TGCAGCGTTGATAAAGGGGAGGGGTACGAGCAGTACTTC
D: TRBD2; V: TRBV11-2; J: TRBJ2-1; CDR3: CASSPPSGSRDEQFF; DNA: TGTGCCAGCAGCCCGCCTAGCGGGAGTCGGGATGAGCAGTTCTTC
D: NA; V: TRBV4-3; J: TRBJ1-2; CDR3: CASSQDGVVPFYGYTF; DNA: TGCGCCAGCAGCCAAGACGGGGTGGTTCCATTCTATGGCTACACCTTC
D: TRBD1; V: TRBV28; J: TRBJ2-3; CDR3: CASSLPIRDRVLVDTQYF; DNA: TGTGCCAGCAGTTTACCCATTCGGGACAGGGTCCTGGTAGATACGCAGTATTTT
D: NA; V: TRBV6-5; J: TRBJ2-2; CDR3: CALRQVNTGELFF; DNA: TGTGCCTTGCGACAGGTCAACACCGGGGAGCTGTTTTTT
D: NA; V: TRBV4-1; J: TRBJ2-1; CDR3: CASSRGVGRPMVDEQFF; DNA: TGCGCCAGCAGCCGGGGGGTGGGCAGACCCATGGTGGATGAGCAGTTCTTC
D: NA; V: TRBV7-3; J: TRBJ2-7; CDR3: CASSLTTDHEQYF; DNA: TGTGCCAGCAGCTTAACGACTGACCACGAGCAGTACTTC
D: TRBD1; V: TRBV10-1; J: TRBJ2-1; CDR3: CASSTGTGGFDEQFF; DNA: TGCGCCAGCAGTACCGGGACAGGGGGTTTCGATGAGCAGTTCTTC
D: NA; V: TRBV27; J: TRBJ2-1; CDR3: CASSIGGGNYNEQFF; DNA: TGTGCCAGCTCTATCGGAGGCGGGAACTACAATGAGCAGTTCTTC
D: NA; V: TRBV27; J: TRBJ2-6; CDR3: CASSFGASGANVLTF; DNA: TGTGCCAGCAGTTTTGGAGCCTCTGGGGCCAACGTCCTGACTTTC
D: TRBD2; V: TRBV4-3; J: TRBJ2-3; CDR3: CASSQDIAGGVDTQYF; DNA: TGCGCCAGCAGCCAAGACATAGCGGGAGGAGTAGATACGCAGTATTTT
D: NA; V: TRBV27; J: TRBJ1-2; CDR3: CASSSWGGKGDYGYTF; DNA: TGTGCCAGCAGTTCCTGGGGAGGGAAGGGGGACTATGGCTACACCTTC
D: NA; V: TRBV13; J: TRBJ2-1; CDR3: CASSRGRGPDNEQFF; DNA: TGTGCCAGCAGCCGAGGGCGGGGGCCTGACAATGAGCAGTTCTTC
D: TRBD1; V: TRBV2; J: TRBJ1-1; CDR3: CASSGDRADHTEAFF; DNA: TGTGCCAGCAGTGGGGACAGGGCAGACCACACTGAAGCTTTCTTT
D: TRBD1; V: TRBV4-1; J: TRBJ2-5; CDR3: CASSQTGTVQETQYF; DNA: TGCGCCAGCAGCCAGACCGGGACAGTACAAGAGACCCAGTACTTC
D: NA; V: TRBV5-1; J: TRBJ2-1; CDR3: CASSFTYNEQFF; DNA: TGCGCCAGCAGCTTCACATACAATGAGCAGTTCTTC
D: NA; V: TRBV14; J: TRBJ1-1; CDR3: CASSQGLRASNTEAFF; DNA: TGTGCCAGCAGCCAAGGATTGCGGGCGTCGAACACTGAAGCTTTCTTT
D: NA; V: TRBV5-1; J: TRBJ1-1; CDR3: CASNQGTGGTEAFF; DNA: TGCGCCAGCAATCAGGGGACGGGGGGCACTGAAGCTTTCTTT
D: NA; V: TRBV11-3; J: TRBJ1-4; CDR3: CASSLGGPMGLFF; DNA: TGTGCCAGCAGCTTGGGGGGACCCATGGGACTGTTTTTT
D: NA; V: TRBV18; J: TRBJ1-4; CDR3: CASSPQQGRATNEKLFF; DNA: TGTGCCAGCTCACCACAGCAGGGCCGAGCAACTAATGAAAAACTGTTTTTT
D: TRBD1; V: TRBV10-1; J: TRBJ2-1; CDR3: CASADRDRGEQFF; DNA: TGCGCCAGCGCAGACAGGGATCGAGGTGAGCAGTTCTTC
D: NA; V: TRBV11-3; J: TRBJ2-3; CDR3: CASSLGGSGSEDTQYF; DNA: TGTGCCAGCAGCTTAGGAGGCTCCGGTAGTGAAGATACGCAGTATTTT
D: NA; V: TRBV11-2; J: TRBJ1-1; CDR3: CASSLGQNILEAFF; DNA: TGTGCCAGCAGCTTAGGACAGAACATACTTGAAGCTTTCTTT